Included here is one TCR beta chain sequence, with context. Assay used: immunoSEQ multiplex PCR; TCRdb lists only in-frame clones, some missing. The sample lists under 700,000 clones; about 84% were seen once. This sample was included in a study of shared T cell receptors in the human thymus. The CDR3 runs 14 residues. The ends lost 5 bases at V and 4 bases at J; junction bases unmatched: 7. Germline V gene sequence: CDR1 SEHNR, CDR2 FQNEAQ (reference sequence). In addition, the sample was reused for a study of human thymus T cells. As reported in that work: Donors consisted of healthy Finnish infants (having corrective surgery for congenital heart defects). The source of the thymus tissue was resections taken during corrective heart surgery. Biased V and J segment usage appeared in thymus and peripheral blood. Related research described thymic repertoires that were highly overlapping among unrelated individuals.

The chain recombines TRBV7-9 with TRBJ1-1; 7 bases match TRBD1. The TCR originated in a boy under two years old with a congenital heart defect. Sequenced input: thymocytes. The CDR3: CASSPFSGGTEAFF. The CDR3 coding sequence is TGTGCCAGCAGCCCGTTTTCAGGGGGCACTGAAGCTTTCTTT. Complete variable domain (other parts from reference TRBV7-9 and TRBJ1-1): DTGVSQNPRHKITKRGQNVTFRCDPISEHNRLYWYRQTLGQGPEFLTYFQNEAQLEKSRLLSDRFSAERPKGSFSTLEIQRTEQGDSAMYLCASSPFSGGTEAFFGQGTRLTVV.